This T cell receptor (beta chain) emerged from a study of T cells in localized non-small cell lung cancer. Whole-study results and caveats: Sequencing involved a lone tumor region, leaving heterogeneity possible. Across samples, adjacent lung featured a median approximately 60 of the top 100 tumor clones. T cell clonality was highest in uninvolved adjacent lung, above tumor. A denser population of T cells in blood accompanied longer overall survival.

On this clone itself: Its specificity is not known.

V lost 6 bases, J lost 4 bases, and 4 bases stayed unmatched. CDR3 length: 13 residues. The germline V gene encodes CDR1 SQVTM and CDR2 ANQGSEA. Repertoires were generated with immunoSEQ multiplex PCR, while TCRdb's copy carries only in-frame clones and drops some. The table has several thousand clones, roughly nine tenths seen once. The J gene is TRBJ1-4, the V gene TRBV29-1; TRBD1 matches at 8 bases. The sequence was obtained from a woman aged 35 to 70 with stage I squamous cell lung carcinoma. The source was peripheral blood, collected before any cancer treatment. CDR3 sequence: CSVTGGGNEKLFF. Written as DNA, the CDR3 is TGCAGCGTCACAGGGGGGGGTAATGAAAAACTGTTTTTT.